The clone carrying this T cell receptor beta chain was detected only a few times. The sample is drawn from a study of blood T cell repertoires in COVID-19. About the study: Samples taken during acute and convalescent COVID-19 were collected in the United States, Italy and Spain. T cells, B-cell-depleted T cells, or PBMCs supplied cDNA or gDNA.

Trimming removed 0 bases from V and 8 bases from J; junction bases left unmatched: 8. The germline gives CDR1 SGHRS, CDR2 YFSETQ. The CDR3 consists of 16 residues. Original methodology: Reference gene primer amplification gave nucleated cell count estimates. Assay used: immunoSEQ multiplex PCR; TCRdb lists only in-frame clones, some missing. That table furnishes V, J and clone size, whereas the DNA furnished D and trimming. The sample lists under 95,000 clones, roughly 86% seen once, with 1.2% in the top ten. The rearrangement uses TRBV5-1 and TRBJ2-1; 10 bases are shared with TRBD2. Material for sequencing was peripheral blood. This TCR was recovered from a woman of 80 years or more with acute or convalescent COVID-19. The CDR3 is CASSLDPGLARYEQFF. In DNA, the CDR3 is TGCGCCAGCAGCTTGGACCCGGGACTAGCGAGGTATGAGCAGTTCTTC.